The 2 T cell receptor beta chains presented below share a single source sample, sequenced in a study of blood T cells in healthy people across ages. Primed by a sample-barcoded 5' primer and a J-beta primer mix, a second PCR proceeded for about 6 to 11 cycles. TCRdb reprocessed the 5' RACE reads via MiXCR and lists one record per CDR3 protein. The sample carries roughly 800,000 distinct CDR3 sequences, about 55% recorded once. The sample was blood. The receptor source for this set is an elderly man in good health.

CDR3 in amino acids: CASSPWTGNHEQYF. The DNA for the CDR3 is TGTGCCAGCAGTCCGTGGACAGGGAACCACGAGCAGTACTTC. The V gene is TRBV6-5, the J gene TRBJ2-5; 8 bases fit TRBD1. The J call is uncertain, as TRBJ2-7 better fits the DNA end. CDR3 size: 14 residues. Germline V gives CDR1 MNHEY, CDR2 SVGAGI.

The rearrangement links TRBV5-1 to TRBJ2-1, with D perhaps TRBD2 (5 bases). Germline V gene lookup returns CDR1 SGHRS and CDR2 YFSETQ. V was clipped by 3 bases and J by 8 bases, with 18 bases between them. The CDR3 is made up of 15 amino acids. CDR3 amino acids: CASSSMGDGIDEQFF. In nucleotides, the CDR3 is TGCGCCAGCAGCTCGATGGGAGATGGGATCGATGAGCAGTTCTTC.